The next 31 T cell receptor beta chains were all read from a single sample in a study of CD8+CD57+ T cells in acquired aplastic anemia. Flow cytometry had shown expanded CD8+CD57+ cells in the patients chosen for sequencing. Genomic DNA templated the TCR beta VDJ and CDR3 profiling. TCRdb called the reads again in MiXCR, with one record for every CDR3 protein. The sample yields some 170,000 distinct CDR3 sequences, around half seen once. The sequencing input was sorted CD4+, CD8+, or CD8+CD57+ T cells (not recorded which) from PBMCs. The receptors stem from a human donor with aplastic anemia.

This chain uses TRBV6-1 with TRBJ1-2, with 9 bases fitting TRBD1. Germline V gene data show CDR1 as MNHNS and CDR2 as SASEGT. The CDR3 length is 13 residues. V shed 6 bases and J 7 bases; nucleotides not matched to a gene: 6. CDR3 sequence reads: CASRGTGLGGYTF. In DNA, the CDR3 is TGTGCCAGCAGAGGGACAGGGTTGGGTGGCTACACCTTC.

The chain has TRBV15 and TRBJ2-3, with TRBD1 identical over 8 bases. There are 14 residues in the CDR3. V was pared by 8 bases and J by 2 bases, with 6 bases of the junction left unmatched. Germline V gene lookup returns CDR1 LNHNV and CDR2 YYDKDF (reference sequence). This CDR3 is CATQTGADTDTQYF. The CDR3 DNA is TGTGCCACCCAGACAGGGGCGGACACAGATACGCAGTATTTT. Supplemented by reference TRBV15 and TRBJ2-3, the full variable domain reads DAMVIQNPRYQVTQFGKPVTLSCSQTLNHNVMYWYQQKSSQAPKLLFHYYDKDFNNEADTPDNFQSRRPNTSFCFLDIRSPGLGDTAMYLCATQTGADTDTQYFGPGTRLTVL.

The rearrangement joins TRBV7-9 to TRBJ1-1; D is undetermined. Germline V lookup: CDR1 SEHNR, CDR2 FQNEAQ (reference sequence). CDR3 length equals 15 residues. The V gene lost 0 bases and the J gene lost 0 bases, with 8 bases spanning the gap. Here the CDR3 reads CASSLANKMNTEAFF. The CDR3 DNA reads TGTGCCAGCAGCTTAGCCAATAAAATGAACACTGAAGCTTTCTTT.

The chain recombines TRBV7-6 with TRBJ2-3; 10 nucleotides match TRBD1. Germline V gives CDR1 SGHVS, CDR2 FNYEAQ. J was trimmed by 6 bases and V by 5 bases; bases with no gene match: 5. CDR3 length: 14 residues. This chain's CDR3 is CASSRTGGEDTQYF. Here the CDR3 DNA reads TGTGCCAGCAGCAGGACAGGGGGAGAGGATACGCAGTATTTT.

This clonotype was found many times. This chain uses TRBV3-1 with TRBJ2-5; 11 bases align to TRBD2. Trimming at V came to 6 bases and at J to 2 bases, leaving 2 bases not matched to a gene. The V gene's germline CDR1 is LGHDT and CDR2 YNNKEL (reference sequence). The CDR3 is made up of 14 amino acids. The CDR3 DNA is TGTGCCAGCAGTGGACTAGCGGGTCAAGAGACCCAGTACTTC. Protein: CASSGLAGQETQYF.

This chain links TRBV12-3 or TRBV12-4 with TRBJ2-7; 10 bases agree with TRBD2. This CDR3 is built from 15 residues. Germline trimming cut 8 bases from V and 4 bases from J; bases unmatched to any gene: 11. CDR3 sequence reads: CASGKGLAGAYEQYF. CDR3 DNA sequence: TGTGCCAGCGGGAAAGGGCTAGCGGGAGCGTACGAGCAGTACTTC.

This chain uses TRBV24-1 with TRBJ1-2, with D maybe TRBD1 (5 bases). Germline V gene sequence: CDR1 KGHDR, CDR2 SFDVKD. This CDR3 comprises 13 residues. V lost 4 bases to trimming and J lost 4 bases, with 9 bases between them. CDR3 in amino acids: CATSDQGFYGYTF. Written as DNA, the CDR3 is TGTGCCACCAGTGACCAGGGTTTCTATGGCTACACCTTC.

In its sample, this clonotype was seen many times. This chain connects TRBV9 to TRBJ2-1, with 8 bases aligning to TRBD1. The germline gives CDR1 SGDLS, CDR2 YYNGEE. V was clipped by 3 bases and J by 1 base; unmatched bases: 6. This CDR3 has 16 residues. The CDR3 DNA reads as TGTGCCAGCAGCGCCCGACAGGGGAATTCCTACAATGAGCAGTTCTTC. Amino acid sequence: CASSARQGNSYNEQFF.

This clonotype was seen many times. This chain joins TRBV7-9 and TRBJ1-6; D gene unclear. The CDR3 is 12 amino acids. The germline gives CDR1 SEHNR, CDR2 FQNEAQ (reference sequence). Deletions cut 5 bases from V and 5 bases from J, with 4 bases between. The CDR3 nucleotides read TGTGCCAGCAGCAAAGATAATTCACCCCTCCACTTT. The encoded protein is CASSKDNSPLHF.

This clonotype turned up a few times. This sequence joins TRBV29-1 and TRBJ2-3, with D tentatively TRBD1 (5 bases). V was trimmed by 3 bases and J by 1 base, leaving 11 bases between them. CDR3 length: 14 amino acids. Germline V CDR1 and CDR2: SQVTM, ANQGSEA. Here the CDR3 DNA reads TGCAGCGTTGAGCGCCAGGGCGGCACAGATACGCAGTATTTT. Its translation: CSVERQGGTDTQYF.

This clonotype was seen ten or more times. The gene calls are TRBV20-1 and TRBJ1-6; 7 bases fit TRBD1. The J segment lost 8 bases and the V segment lost 1 base, leaving 8 bases of the junction unmatched. This CDR3 region has 15 residues. The V gene's germline CDR1 is DFQATT and CDR2 SNEGSKA (reference sequence). Here the CDR3 reads CSARGPGTAHSPLHF. The CDR3 nucleotides read TGCAGTGCTAGAGGCCCCGGGACAGCCCATTCACCCCTCCACTTT.

This rearrangement joins TRBV29-1 to TRBJ2-6, with D possibly called TRBD1 or TRBD2 (5 bases each). Germline V gives CDR1 SQVTM, CDR2 ANQGSEA. The V gene lost 7 bases and the J gene lost 0 bases, with 10 bases spanning the gap. The CDR3 spans 14 residues. The CDR3 is CSAGPTSGANVLTF. As DNA, the CDR3 is TGCAGCGCGGGACCGACCTCTGGGGCCAACGTCCTGACTTTC.

The chain employs TRBV4-3 and TRBJ2-2; D is perhaps TRBD1 (6 bases). There are 15 residues in the CDR3. In germline, CDR1 is LGHNA, CDR2 YSLEER. Between the trimmed V and J ends, which lost 4 bases and 3 bases, there was a span of 12 bases. CDR3 sequence: CASSLAAGDTGELFF. The DNA for the CDR3 is TGCGCCAGCAGCCTCGCAGCAGGGGACACCGGGGAGCTGTTTTTT.

The genes are TRBV29-1 and TRBJ2-5; D gene ambiguous. The ends were cut back, 0 bases at V and 4 bases at J, with 9 bases in the middle. Germline V lookup: CDR1 SQVTM, CDR2 ANQGSEA. The CDR3 is 13 residues long. The CDR3 DNA is TGCAGCGTTGAAGAGATGGGTGGAGAGACCCAGTACTTC. The encoded protein is CSVEEMGGETQYF.

This clonotype was observed at least ten times. The chain carries TRBV12-3 or TRBV12-4 and TRBJ1-1; D is unclear. Trimming stripped 1 base from V and 1 base from J, with 10 bases between. There are 15 residues in the CDR3. The CDR3 protein is CASSLGGAKNTEAFF. The CDR3 region has the DNA TGTGCCAGCAGTTTAGGAGGTGCGAAGAACACTGAAGCTTTCTTT.

This clonotype was seen at least ten times. V gene TRBV19 combines with J gene TRBJ2-3; the match to TRBD2 covers 9 bases. The CDR3 consists of 13 residues. V shed 5 bases and J 4 bases; nucleotides not matched to a gene: 1. In germline, CDR1 is LNHDA, CDR2 SQIVND (reference sequence). In DNA form, the CDR3 reads TGTGCCAGTAGTCGCGGGGGGGCAGATACGCAGTATTTT. It specifies CASSRGGADTQYF. The full variable domain, its missing parts supplied by reference TRBV19 and TRBJ2-3, is DGGITQSPKYLFRKEGQNVTLSCEQNLNHDAMYWYRQDPGQGLRLIYYSQIVNDFQKGDIAEGYSVSREKKESFPLTVTSAQKNPTAFYLCASSRGGADTQYFGPGTRLTVL.

This clonotype appeared many times. The rearrangement uses TRBV19 and TRBJ2-2; 8 bases are a match to TRBD1. The junction had 16 bases not matched to a gene; V was cut back by 10 bases and J by 0 bases. The CDR3 covers 18 residues. The germline V gene has CDR1 LNHDA and CDR2 SQIVND (reference sequence). The CDR3 loop reads CATADRAQSHANTGELFF. CDR3 DNA: TGTGCCACAGCGGACAGGGCCCAATCCCACGCGAACACCGGGGAGCTGTTTTTT.

At least ten counts were recorded for this clonotype. This chain uses TRBV20-1 with TRBJ2-3; D is ambiguous. The CDR3 has 16 residues. The germline V and J ends were trimmed by 4 bases and 3 bases, with 20 bases remaining between them. In germline, CDR1 is DFQATT, CDR2 SNEGSKA (reference sequence). The CDR3 bases are TGCAGTGCTAACTCCGCGCAGTGGCCTGGGACAGATACGCAGTATTTT. Protein product: CSANSAQWPGTDTQYF.

Worth noting for this clonotype: Just one base apart from a much larger clone, this may be a read error. Here the CDR3 omits its conserved ending phenylalanine or tryptophan, so a read error is the likely source. The chain combines TRBV28 with TRBJ2-7; D is unresolved. Germline CDR1 reads MDHEN; CDR2 reads SYDVKM. This CDR3 is 11 amino acids long. V was clipped by 8 bases and J by 2 bases, with 7 bases between them. CDR3 DNA sequence: TGTGCCAGCCTATCCCCCTACGAGCAGTACTCC. Amino acid sequence: CASLSPYEQYS.

This clonotype was recorded at least ten times. The rearrangement uses TRBV5-5 and TRBJ1-5; D gene unclear. The V and J ends lost 5 bases and 0 bases respectively, with 9 bases between them. The germline V gene encodes CDR1 SGHKS and CDR2 YYEKEE (reference sequence). This CDR3 is built from 14 residues. As DNA, the CDR3 is TGTGCCAGCAGAAAAAGTTATAGCAATCAGCCCCAGCATTTT. This codes for CASRKSYSNQPQHF.

Points on this clonotype: Likely a read error: the CDR3 ends without its conserved phenylalanine or tryptophan. Here the CDR3 DNA reads TGTGCCAGCAGCTCCCAGGGCCATAAGGGAGAGACCCAGTACCTC. Translated: CASSSQGHKGETQYL. The chain uses TRBV7-2 and TRBJ2-5, with a tentative D call TRBD1 (5 bases). Germline CDR1 SGHTA, CDR2 FQGNSA. The CDR3 totals 15 residues. Trimming stripped 4 bases from V and 4 bases from J, with 16 bases between.

The V gene is TRBV7-9, the J gene TRBJ2-3; tentatively, D is TRBD2 (7 bases). The length of the CDR3 is 14 residues. CDR1 and CDR2 from the germline V gene are SEHNR and FQNEAQ (reference sequence). V was shortened by 5 bases and J by 4 bases, with 13 bases between the two germline ends. DNA for the CDR3: TGTGCCAGCAGCCCAACGGGGGGCGCAGATACGCAGTATTTT. Its translation is CASSPTGGADTQYF.

This clonotype was observed many times. The chain is built from TRBV11-2 and TRBJ2-7; the D is unclear. The CDR3 has 14 amino acids. Germline V gives CDR1 SGHAT, CDR2 FQNNGV. V was shortened by 0 bases and J by 5 bases, with 11 bases between the two germline ends. The CDR3 region has the DNA TGTGCCAGCAGCTTAGATCGTGCAGTGAACGAGCAGTACTTC. Protein: CASSLDRAVNEQYF.

This clonotype was counted a few times. The chain is built from TRBV24-1 and TRBJ1-1, with unresolved D. The germline gives CDR1 KGHDR, CDR2 SFDVKD. V gave up 0 bases and J gave up 11 bases, with 12 bases separating them. This CDR3 region has 13 residues. CDR3 loop: CATSDLGQKGAFF. Here the CDR3 DNA reads TGTGCCACCAGTGATTTGGGGCAGAAGGGCGCTTTCTTT.

This clonotype came up a few times. The CDR3 DNA reads as TGTGCCAGCAGTTACAGTGGCAGGGAGGGCACAGATACGCAGTATTTT. It encodes CASSYSGREGTDTQYF. This chain uses TRBV6-2 or TRBV6-3 with TRBJ2-3; D might be TRBD2 (6 bases). Trimming pared 2 bases from V and 1 base from J, leaving 13 bases between. This CDR3 region has 16 residues. Germline CDR1 MNHEY, CDR2 SVGEGT.

The chain links TRBV11-1 to TRBJ2-1; D is undetermined. V was shortened by 6 bases and J by 5 bases, with 17 bases between the two germline ends. Germline-derived CDR1 and CDR2 are SGHAT and FQDESV (reference sequence). The length of the CDR3 is 15 residues. This chain's CDR3 is CASSLPERINNEQFF. The CDR3 coding sequence is TGTGCCAGCAGTCTCCCAGAGAGGATAAACAATGAGCAGTTCTTC. Looking up the rest from reference TRBV11-1 and TRBJ2-1 gives the full variable domain: EAEVAQSPRYKITEKSQAVAFWCDPISGHATLYWYRQILGQGPELLVQFQDESVVDDSQLPKDRFSAERLKGVDSTLKIQPAELGDSAMYLCASSLPERINNEQFFGPGTRLTVL.

This clonotype was recorded many times. The chain recombines TRBV5-1 with TRBJ2-1, with D unresolved. This CDR3 comprises 16 residues. V was pared by 0 bases and J by 6 bases, with 16 bases between. Per the germline V gene, CDR1 is SGHRS and CDR2 is YFSETQ. CDR3 protein: CASSLVEFGLGNEQFF. CDR3 DNA sequence: TGCGCCAGCAGCTTGGTGGAATTTGGTCTGGGCAATGAGCAGTTCTTC.

This clonotype was seen repeatedly, ten times or more. The CDR3 DNA is TGTGCCGGGACAGGCAGCCTTAATTCACCCCTCCACTTT. This encodes CAGTGSLNSPLHF. The chain is built from TRBV7-8 and TRBJ1-6; TRBD1 matches 8 bases. Germline trimming cut 11 bases from V and 6 bases from J; bases unmatched to any gene: 6. Germline CDR1 is SGHVS and CDR2 is FQNEAQ. CDR3 size: 13 residues.

The genes are TRBV29-1 and TRBJ2-7, with TRBD1 matching over 9 bases. The CDR3 is made up of 13 amino acids. V was pared by 7 bases and J by 3 bases, with 7 bases of the junction left unmatched. CDR1 is SQVTM and CDR2 is ANQGSEA in the germline V gene. DNA for the CDR3: TGCAGCGCAAGGGGACAGGGCAACTACGAGCAGTACTTC. Translating gives CSARGQGNYEQYF.

V and J are TRBV30 and TRBJ2-7; 11 bases line up with TRBD1. Germline loops: CDR1 GTSNPN, CDR2 SVGIG (reference sequence). J gave up 7 bases and V 3 bases, and 5 bases lay outside the gene matches. CDR3 length: 13 amino acids. CDR3 in amino acids: CAWSGGQGAEQYF. DNA of the CDR3: TGTGCCTGGAGCGGTGGACAGGGGGCAGAGCAGTACTTC.

The chain uses TRBV7-8 and TRBJ2-3, with D unclear. The germline V gene has CDR1 SGHVS and CDR2 FQNEAQ. With 3 bases removed from V and 5 bases from J, the gap between germline ends came to 6 bases. The CDR3 sequence is 12 residues long. For the CDR3, the DNA is TGTGCCAGCAGCTTGCAGCGAGATACGCAGTATTTT. Its protein is CASSLQRDTQYF.